The present T cell receptor (beta chain) was sequenced within a study of T cell responses to AZD1222 COVID-19 vaccine. Findings and caveats of the study: Two doses of AZD1222 preceded a rise in Spike-specific TCR breadth and depth. Among AZD1222 vaccinees, only six or seven were seropositive at baseline.

This CDR3 is built from 16 residues. The V gene's germline CDR1 is SEHNR and CDR2 FQNEAQ (reference sequence). V lost 5 bases to trimming and J lost 5 bases; unmatched junction nucleotides: 11. Both about-4-week and about-12-week second-dose recipients were combined. This clone is a singleton in its sample. Its matching antigen is unknown. Assay used: immunoSEQ multiplex PCR; TCRdb lists only in-frame clones, some missing. This table has about 140,000 clones, about 88% appearing once. V usage is TRBV7-9 and J usage is TRBJ2-3; 9 bases are a match to TRBD2. Sample: peripheral blood, taken 28 days after the second AZD1222 dose. The TCR comes from an adult who received the AZD1222 COVID-19 vaccine. The CDR3 here is CASSLPLSGGGDTQYF. The DNA of the CDR3 is TGTGCCAGCAGCCTACCCCTTAGCGGGGGTGGAGATACGCAGTATTTT.